This T cell receptor beta chain comes out of a study of cytomegalovirus exposure and HLA in healthy donors. CDR3 size: 16 residues. Unmatched junction bases numbered 5, after V lost 4 bases and J lost 2 bases. Germline CDR1 SGDLS, CDR2 YYNGEE. Whole-study results and caveats: By HLA locus, TCR association rates varied in a later analysis, with DRB1 showing the most and HLA-C the fewest. A later analysis linked a missense DCLRE1C variant to TCR beta V- and J-gene trimming.

The primer mix had 60 Vbeta and 13 Jbeta primers. The assay was immunoSEQ multiplex PCR, and TCRdb's table has in-frame clones only and misses some. The sample lists 150,000 to 200,000 clones, 75% to 85% occurring once. Comment on this clone: Its antigen is not identified.

The sample consisted of PBMCs. The chain carries TRBV9 and TRBJ2-2; TRBD1 matches 10 bases. The source is a woman between 45 and 60 years old in good health and CMV-seronegative. The CDR3 DNA is TGTGCCAGCAGCACCCGACAGGGGGCTAACACCGGGGAGCTGTTTTTT. It encodes CASSTRQGANTGELFF.